Below are 20 T cell receptor beta chains sequenced from a single sample in a study of blood T cell repertoires in COVID-19. Measured with immunoSEQ multiplex PCR; TCRdb has only the in-frame clones, and not every one. The sample lists approximately 210,000 clones, about 86% occurring once. The sequencing input was PBMCs or T cells enriched from blood (not recorded which). The receptors shown here come from a woman aged 45 to 65 with acute COVID-19.

This clone has a single count. This chain links TRBV27 with TRBJ1-1; the D gene is possibly TRBD1 (6 bases). This CDR3 has 16 residues. V lost 5 bases and J lost 3, with 19 bases in between. CDR1 and CDR2 from the germline V gene are MNHEY and SMNVEV (reference sequence). CDR3 DNA sequence: TGTGCCAGCAGTGGCGCCCGGGGGGCTCGGGACACTGAAGCTTTCTTT. The encoded protein is CASSGARGARDTEAFF.

This chain links TRBV2 with TRBJ1-2; no clear D. Per germline, CDR1 SNHLY and CDR2 FYNNEI. The CDR3 consists of 12 residues. The V end lost 8 bases, the J end lost 2 bases, and 9 bases lay between the germline ends. Here the CDR3 DNA reads TGTGCCAGCTGGGAGGGAAACTATGGCTACACCTTC. Translated, it gives CASWEGNYGYTF.

This chain links TRBV20-1 with TRBJ1-2; D is perhaps TRBD1 (6 bases). Germline V gene sequence: CDR1 DFQATT, CDR2 SNEGSKA (reference sequence). Trimming removed 2 bases from V and 8 bases from J, with 9 bases in between. CDR3 size: 11 residues. CDR3 DNA: TGCAGTGCTAGACAGGGGCTCGGCTACACCTTC. Translation gives CSARQGLGYTF.

This clone was picked up a small number of times. This chain links TRBV7-9 with TRBJ2-7, with D possibly TRBD2 on 6 matching bases. Germline assignment: CDR1 SEHNR and CDR2 FQNEAQ (reference sequence). Trimming stripped 2 bases from V and 3 bases from J, with 17 bases between. The CDR3 spans 16 residues. The CDR3 bases are TGTGCCAGCAGCTTATTGGTTCTCGGGAGTAGCTACGAGCAGTACTTC. This encodes CASSLLVLGSSYEQYF.

This sequence joins TRBV11-2 and TRBJ1-5, with 7 bases matching TRBD1. V gave up 1 base and J gave up 7 bases; unmatched junction bases: 4. The CDR3 sequence is 14 residues long. The germline V gene encodes CDR1 SGHAT and CDR2 FQNNGV. CDR3 sequence reads: CASSLGQGGQPQHF. Here the CDR3 DNA reads TGTGCCAGCAGCTTAGGACAGGGCGGACAGCCCCAGCATTTT.

This clone came up a few times. The sample carries other DNA sequences with the same CDR3. The V call is TRBV18, the J call TRBJ2-5; 8 bases fit TRBD1. Germline V gene lookup returns CDR1 KGHSH and CDR2 LQKENI. CDR3 length: 13 residues. Unmatched junction bases numbered 4, after V lost 5 bases and J lost 5 bases. The CDR3 sequence: CASSFGQGETQYF. The CDR3 nucleotides are TGTGCCAGCTCATTTGGACAGGGCGAGACCCAGTACTTC. Variable domain in full (rest from reference TRBV18 and TRBJ2-5): NAGVMQNPRHLVRRRGQEARLRCSPMKGHSHVYWYRQLPEEGLKFMVYLQKENIIDESGMPKERFSAEFPKEGPSILRIQQVVRGDSAAYFCASSFGQGETQYFGPGTRLLVL.

V gene TRBV7-2 combines with J gene TRBJ2-3; 11 nucleotides match TRBD2. The germline V gene encodes CDR1 SGHTA and CDR2 FQGNSA. V lost 4 bases and J lost 0; bases outside the gene matches: 6. This CDR3 has 17 amino acids. The CDR3 DNA reads TGTGCCAGCAGCTCCCGGACTAGCGGGTTTAGCACAGATACGCAGTATTTT. Its translation is CASSSRTSGFSTDTQYF.

CDR3 amino acids: CASSPVGVREGEQFF. CDR3 DNA: TGTGCCAGCAGTCCCGTAGGTGTGCGGGAGGGTGAGCAGTTCTTC. The rearrangement uses TRBV3-1 (or the pseudogene TRBV3-2) and TRBJ2-1; 9 bases are shared with TRBD2. This CDR3 contains 15 residues. Trimming took 6 bases from V and 9 from J; bases not matched to a gene: 12. Germline V gene data show CDR1 as LGHDT and CDR2 as YNNKEL (reference sequence).

This chain connects TRBV27 to TRBJ2-7; 7 bases match TRBD1. Germline CDR1 MNHEY, CDR2 SMNVEV (reference sequence). Trimming removed 3 bases from V and 4 bases from J; junction bases left unmatched: 6. The CDR3 is made up of 14 amino acids. This chain's CDR3 is CASSFEGQRYEQYF. The CDR3 nucleotides read TGTGCCAGCAGTTTTGAGGGACAGAGATACGAGCAGTACTTC.

V gene TRBV29-1 combines with J gene TRBJ1-1; 10 bases line up with TRBD1. V dropped 6 bases and J dropped 3; count of bases not matched to a gene: 4. Germline lookup yields CDR1 SQVTM and CDR2 ANQGSEA. The CDR3 length is 13 residues. The CDR3 is CSVVDRGDTEAFF. The CDR3 DNA is TGCAGCGTGGTGGACAGGGGGGACACTGAAGCTTTCTTT.

The rearrangement joins TRBV18 to TRBJ2-1; 7 bases match TRBD2. V dropped 3 bases and J dropped 7; count of bases not matched to a gene: 6. The CDR3 extends over 14 amino acids. Germline loops: CDR1 KGHSH, CDR2 LQKENI. The CDR3 DNA reads TGTGCCAGCTCACCTCCGGGACTAAAAAATGAGCAGTTCTTC. Encoded protein: CASSPPGLKNEQFF.

V usage is TRBV9 and J usage is TRBJ2-3; TRBD2 aligns across 10 bases. From germline, CDR1 is SGDLS and CDR2 YYNGEE. Trimming at V came to 3 bases and at J to 5 bases, leaving 9 bases not matched to a gene. This CDR3 is 16 amino acids long. In DNA, the CDR3 is TGTGCCAGCAGCGGCGAGCGGGGGGGCCAAAGAGATACGCAGTATTTT. Protein sequence: CASSGERGGQRDTQYF.

The chain uses TRBV15 and TRBJ2-6; 7 nucleotides line up with TRBD1. Germline V gives CDR1 LNHNV, CDR2 YYDKDF (reference sequence). This CDR3 comprises 17 residues. The V and J ends lost 1 base and 3 bases, in that order; junction bases with no gene match: 6. The CDR3 here is CATSRAGGSGGANVLTF. The CDR3 coding sequence is TGTGCCACCAGCAGAGCAGGGGGTTCAGGTGGGGCCAACGTCCTGACTTTC.

This clone is a singleton in its sample. The CDR3 DNA reads as TGTGCCAGCAGTTCTAGTACCGCGGGCACCCAGAACACTGAAGCTTTCTTT. Its translation: CASSSSTAGTQNTEAFF. V usage is TRBV28 and J usage is TRBJ1-1; the D is unclear. Trimming took 4 bases from V and 1 from J, leaving 19 bases between them. Germline V gives CDR1 MDHEN, CDR2 SYDVKM. This CDR3 is 17 amino acids long.

The CDR3 is CASSLGTSGRETQYF. CDR3 sequence (DNA): TGTGCCAGCAGTTTAGGGACTAGCGGGAGAGAGACCCAGTACTTC. The chain has TRBV27 and TRBJ2-5, with 14 nucleotides matching TRBD2. V was pared by 2 bases and J by 4 bases, with 0 bases of the junction left unmatched. Germline CDR1 MNHEY, CDR2 SMNVEV (reference sequence). The CDR3 spans 15 residues.

This clone appeared a single time. The chain has TRBV6-4 and TRBJ1-2; TRBD1 matches 9 bases. This CDR3 is 14 amino acids long. Germline V gene sequence: CDR1 MRHNA, CDR2 SNTAGT. Trimming removed 6 bases from V and 7 bases from J; junction bases left unmatched: 9. CDR3 in amino acids: CASSHEQGAGGYTF. CDR3 bases: TGTGCCAGCAGCCACGAACAGGGGGCAGGTGGCTACACCTTC.

V gene TRBV2 combines with J gene TRBJ1-2; weak D call: TRBD1 (6 bases). There are 13 residues in the CDR3. Germline CDR1 reads SNHLY; CDR2 reads FYNNEI. Trimming pared 6 bases from V and 8 bases from J, leaving 16 bases between. DNA of the CDR3: TGTGCCAGCAGGTACAGGGAAACGGAAGGCTACACCTTC. Residues: CASRYRETEGYTF. The full variable domain, its missing parts supplied by reference TRBV2 and TRBJ1-2, is EPEVTQTPSHQVTQMGQEVILRCVPISNHLYFYWYRQILGQKVEFLVSFYNNEISEKSEIFDDQFSVERPDGSNFTLKIRSTKLEDSAMYFCASRYRETEGYTFGSGTRLTVV.

The J gene is TRBJ1-5, the V gene TRBV4-3, with 8 bases that match TRBD1. Germline CDR1 reads LGHNA; CDR2 reads YSLEER. The CDR3 covers 17 residues. V trimming: 4 bases; J trimming: 2 bases; junction bases outside the gene matches: 10. This chain's CDR3 is CASSLSATGVGNQPQHF. The CDR3 DNA is TGCGCCAGCAGCCTCTCCGCGACAGGGGTTGGCAATCAGCCCCAGCATTTT.

The rearrangement joins TRBV9 to TRBJ1-5; D ambiguous. From germline, CDR1 is SGDLS and CDR2 YYNGEE. Trimming removed 3 bases from V and 0 bases from J, with 13 bases in between. This CDR3 comprises 16 residues. In nucleotides, the CDR3 is TGTGCCAGCAGCGGAGAGGCGGTTAATAGCAATCAGCCCCAGCATTTT. Translation: CASSGEAVNSNQPQHF.

This chain uses TRBV24-1 with TRBJ2-3; D remains unclear. The CDR3 runs to 11 residues. Between the trimmed V and J ends, which lost 4 bases and 7 bases, there was a span of 5 bases. From germline, CDR1 is KGHDR and CDR2 SFDVKD. Here the CDR3 reads CATSDPNTQYF. The DNA for the CDR3 is TGTGCCACCAGTGACCCCAATACGCAGTATTTT.